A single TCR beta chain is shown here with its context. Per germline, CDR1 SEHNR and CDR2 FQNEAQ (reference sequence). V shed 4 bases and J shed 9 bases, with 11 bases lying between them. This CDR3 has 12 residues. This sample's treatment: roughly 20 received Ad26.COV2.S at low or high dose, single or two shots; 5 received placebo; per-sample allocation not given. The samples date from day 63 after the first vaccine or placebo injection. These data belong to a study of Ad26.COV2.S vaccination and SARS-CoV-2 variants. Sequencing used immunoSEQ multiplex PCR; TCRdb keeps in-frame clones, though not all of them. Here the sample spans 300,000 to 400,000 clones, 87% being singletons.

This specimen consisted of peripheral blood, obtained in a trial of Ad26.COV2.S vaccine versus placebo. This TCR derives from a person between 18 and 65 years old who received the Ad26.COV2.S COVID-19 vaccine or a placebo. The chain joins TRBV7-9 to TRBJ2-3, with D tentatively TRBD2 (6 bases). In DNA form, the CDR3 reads TGTGCCAGCAGCTCGGACTATGAGACGCAGTATTTT. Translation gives CASSSDYETQYF.